A single sample gave rise to the 32 T cell receptor beta chains below, sequenced in a study of blood T cell repertoires in COVID-19. The method was immunoSEQ multiplex PCR; TCRdb's version includes in-frame clones alone and lacks a portion of them. Of some 73,000 clones in the sample, more than 75% were seen once. Sample: peripheral blood. These receptor sequences come from a woman aged 60-70 years with acute or convalescent COVID-19.

This chain uses TRBV28 with TRBJ2-4; 8 bases agree with TRBD1. This CDR3 is built from 14 residues. J lost 9 bases, V lost 5 bases, and 9 bases had no gene match. CDR1 and CDR2 from the germline V gene are MDHEN and SYDVKM. CDR3 coding DNA: TGTGCCAGCAGTCCCCCGGGACAGGTGGTCATTCAGTACTTC. This gives the protein CASSPPGQVVIQYF.

The CDR3 bases are TGTGCCACAGACAGGGGGCAGGTAGGAGAGACCCAGTACTTC. This encodes CATDRGQVGETQYF. The V and J genes are TRBV19 and TRBJ2-5; 10 positions agree with TRBD1. The CDR3 contains 14 residues. CDR1 and CDR2 from the germline V gene are LNHDA and SQIVND (reference sequence). With V trimmed by 10 bases and J by 4 bases, 9 bases remained unmatched.

The chain has TRBV30 and TRBJ1-6; 7 positions match TRBD1. CDR3 length: 15 residues. Trimming took 0 bases from V and 7 from J; bases not matched to a gene: 6. Germline V gene lookup returns CDR1 GTSNPN and CDR2 SVGIG (reference sequence). The CDR3 is CAWSVKTGFNSPLHF. For the CDR3, the DNA is TGTGCCTGGAGTGTGAAGACAGGGTTCAATTCACCCCTCCACTTT.

This chain uses TRBV7-2 with TRBJ2-7; D perhaps matches TRBD2 (5 bases). The V end was cut by 0 bases, the J end by 9 bases, with 15 bases between. CDR1 and CDR2 (germline): SGHTA, FQGNSA. This CDR3 is built from 14 residues. CDR3 residues: CASSLAPEGSGQYF. The CDR3 DNA follows: TGTGCCAGCAGCTTAGCGCCAGAGGGATCCGGGCAGTACTTC.

V is TRBV12-5 and J is TRBJ1-5, with TRBD1 matching 8 bases. The CDR3 loop spans 15 amino acids. Looked up from germline, CDR1 is LGHNT and CDR2 is FRNRAP. With 1 base clipped from V and 3 bases from J, the junction kept 2 bases outside the gene matches. The CDR3 DNA reads as TGTGCTAGTGGTTTGGGACAGGGGTTCAATCAGCCCCAGCATTTT. This encodes CASGLGQGFNQPQHF. The full variable domain, in which reference TRBV12-5 and TRBJ1-5 provide the parts outside the CDR3, is DARVTQTPRHKVTEMGQEVTMRCQPILGHNTVFWYRQTMMQGLELLAYFRNRAPLDDSGMPKDRFSAEMPDATLATLKIQPSEPRDSAVYFCASGLGQGFNQPQHFGDGTRLSIL.

The genes are TRBV5-1 and TRBJ2-6, with D hard to call. Germline lookup yields CDR1 SGHRS and CDR2 YFSETQ. CDR3 length: 15 residues. With 0 bases removed from V and 1 base from J, the gap between germline ends came to 5 bases. CDR3 DNA: TGCGCCAGCAGCTTGGCCGTATCTGGGGCCAACGTCCTGACTTTC. It is translated as CASSLAVSGANVLTF.

The chain uses TRBV7-8 and TRBJ2-7; TRBD2 matches 8 bases. The CDR3 runs to 19 residues. Germline CDR1 is SGHVS and CDR2 is FQNEAQ. J was trimmed by 0 bases and V by 5 bases; bases with no gene match: 18. The CDR3 DNA follows: TGTGCCAGCAGCCAACATTCCCAAAGCGGGGGCTCCAGCTCCTACGAGCAGTACTTC. This encodes CASSQHSQSGGSSSYEQYF.

V gene TRBV19 combines with J gene TRBJ1-6; 8 nucleotides match TRBD1. The J segment lost 7 bases and the V segment lost 7 bases, leaving 12 bases of the junction unmatched. The CDR3 loop spans 16 amino acids. Looked up from germline, CDR1 is LNHDA and CDR2 is SQIVND (reference sequence). The CDR3 DNA follows: TGTGCCAGTAATCTCGACAGGGGAGTCCCCAATTCACCCCTCCACTTT. The encoded protein is CASNLDRGVPNSPLHF.

V and J are TRBV28 and TRBJ2-3; D uncertain. CDR3 length equals 15 residues. Germline V gives CDR1 MDHEN, CDR2 SYDVKM. Trimming stripped 3 bases from V and 4 bases from J, with 14 bases between. CDR3 region: CASSLRKSFADTQYF. CDR3 sequence (DNA): TGTGCCAGCAGTTTGCGGAAATCCTTCGCAGATACGCAGTATTTT. The whole variable domain, remainder taken from reference TRBV28 and TRBJ2-3, is DVKVTQSSRYLVKRTGEKVFLECVQDMDHENMFWYRQDPGLGLRLIYFSYDVKMKEKGDIPEGYSVSREKKERFSLILESASTNQTSMYLCASSLRKSFADTQYFGPGTRLTVL.

The V gene is TRBV11-2, the J gene TRBJ1-2; TRBD1 might be the D (5 bases). CDR1 and CDR2 (germline): SGHAT, FQNNGV. V lost 2 bases and J 0 bases, leaving 13 bases between the germline ends. This CDR3 is built from 16 residues. The CDR3 here is CASSLFQGKANYGYTF. The CDR3 DNA is TGTGCCAGCAGCTTATTCCAGGGAAAAGCTAACTATGGCTACACCTTC.

The table lists this clone with a count of one. The J gene is TRBJ1-2, the V gene TRBV7-2; 10 nucleotides line up with TRBD1. Germline V gene lookup returns CDR1 SGHTA and CDR2 FQGNSA. The CDR3 length is 14 residues. V shed 5 bases, J shed 3 bases, and the junction held 3 bases outside the gene matches. The CDR3 coding sequence is TGTGCCAGCAGCATGGGACAGGGGTACTATGGCTACACCTTC. Its translation is CASSMGQGYYGYTF.

This clone was recorded a few times. This sequence joins TRBV13 and TRBJ2-3; 7 bases match TRBD1. V trimming: 0 bases; J trimming: 14 bases; junction bases outside the gene matches: 2. CDR3 length equals 11 residues. CDR1 and CDR2 (germline): PRHDT, FYEKMQ (reference sequence). CDR3 nucleotides: TGTGCCAGCAGCTTAGGGGACAGGCGGTATTTT. It encodes CASSLGDRRYF.

The genes are TRBV5-4 and TRBJ2-7, with D unresolved. V lost 0 bases, J lost 7 bases, and 11 bases lay in between. The CDR3 has 13 amino acids. Germline loops: CDR1 SGHNT, CDR2 YYREEE (reference sequence). Written as DNA, the CDR3 is TGTGCCAGCAGCTTGGCCCCGGCTAGGGAGCAGTACTTC. It is translated as CASSLAPAREQYF. Full variable domain (rest looked up from reference TRBV5-4 and TRBJ2-7): ETGVTQSPTHLIKTRGQQVTLRCSSQSGHNTVSWYQQALGQGPQFIFQYYREEENGRGNFPPRFSGLQFPNYSSELNVNALELDDSALYLCASSLAPAREQYFGPGTRLTVT.

The V and J genes are TRBV27 and TRBJ2-2; 8 bases line up with TRBD1. Trimming took 5 bases from V and 3 from J; bases not matched to a gene: 2. Looked up from germline, CDR1 is MNHEY and CDR2 is SMNVEV (reference sequence). CDR3 length: 14 residues. The CDR3 sequence: CASSLTGDTGELFF. Here the CDR3 DNA reads TGTGCCAGCAGTCTGACAGGGGACACCGGGGAGCTGTTTTTT.

This clone was recorded once. This sequence joins TRBV28 and TRBJ1-2; maybe TRBD1 (5 bases). The CDR3 extends over 15 amino acids. V gave up 2 bases and J gave up 0 bases, with 10 bases separating them. CDR1 is MDHEN and CDR2 is SYDVKM in the germline V gene. The CDR3 DNA sequence: TGTGCCAGCAGTTTAGGGGGGGGACCTAACTATGGCTACACCTTC. Encoded protein: CASSLGGGPNYGYTF.

J is TRBJ1-6 and V is TRBV6-6; D remains unclear. This CDR3 has 13 amino acids. Germline V gives CDR1 MNHNY, CDR2 SVGAGI (reference sequence). The germline V and J ends were trimmed by 0 bases and 11 bases, with 8 bases remaining between them. The CDR3 nucleotides read TGTGCCAGCAGTTACTCCCCCAGTCCACCCCTCCACTTT. Its protein is CASSYSPSPPLHF.

This chain joins TRBV4-1 and TRBJ2-5; weak D call: TRBD1 (6 bases). V shed 3 bases and J shed 5 bases, with 7 bases lying between them. This CDR3 is built from 12 residues. The germline CDR1 and CDR2 sequences are MGHRA and YSYEKL. CDR3 in DNA: TGCGCCAGCAGCCAGAGGGGGGAGACCCAGTACTTC. Its translation is CASSQRGETQYF.

The DNA of the CDR3 is TGTGCCAGCAGCTCGCAGGGGGCATATCAGCCCCAGCATTTT. This codes for CASSSQGAYQPQHF. The chain recombines TRBV7-2 with TRBJ1-5; 8 bases agree with TRBD1. J was trimmed by 5 bases and V by 4 bases; bases with no gene match: 4. The germline V gene encodes CDR1 SGHTA and CDR2 FQGNSA. This CDR3 has 14 amino acids.

This rearrangement joins TRBV28 to TRBJ1-1, with a possible D match to TRBD1 (5 bases). Deletions cut 2 bases from V and 0 bases from J, with 13 bases between. In germline, CDR1 is MDHEN, CDR2 SYDVKM. The CDR3 is made up of 16 amino acids. The CDR3 DNA is TGTGCCAGCAGTTTAATTAGGGGCCACATGAACACTGAAGCTTTCTTT. This codes for CASSLIRGHMNTEAFF.

The chain recombines TRBV28 with TRBJ1-6; D may be TRBD1 (6 bases). Trimming took 7 bases from V and 9 from J, leaving 19 bases between them. CDR3 size: 15 residues. From germline, CDR1 is MDHEN and CDR2 SYDVKM. The CDR3 DNA sequence: TGTGCCAGCAATCCACCCACAGGGATATCTTCACCCCTCCACTTT. Residues: CASNPPTGISSPLHF.

The table lists this clone with a few counts. The V and J genes are TRBV5-1 and TRBJ2-7; tentative D call: TRBD2 (5 bases). Germline V gives CDR1 SGHRS, CDR2 YFSETQ. Trimming shortened V by 4 bases and J by 0 bases, and 11 bases separated the two germline ends. This CDR3 region has 14 residues. The CDR3 DNA reads as TGCGCCAGCAGCAGAGACGGAGGCTCCTACGAGCAGTACTTC. Protein product: CASSRDGGSYEQYF. The complete variable domain, with remaining parts taken from reference TRBV5-1 and TRBJ2-7, reads KAGVTQTPRYLIKTRGQQVTLSCSPISGHRSVSWYQQTPGQGLQFLFEYFSETQRNKGNFPGRFSGRQFSNSRSEMNVSTLELGDSALYLCASSRDGGSYEQYFGPGTRLTVT.

The J gene is TRBJ2-2, the V gene TRBV5-1; 8 nucleotides align to TRBD2. V gave up 7 bases and J gave up 0 bases; unmatched junction bases: 2. From germline, CDR1 is SGHRS and CDR2 YFSETQ. The CDR3 totals 14 residues. CDR3 sequence (DNA): TGCGCCAGCGGCGGGGGGACGAACACCGGGGAGCTGTTTTTT. It yields the protein CASGGGTNTGELFF.

The rearrangement joins TRBV5-1 to TRBJ2-1; TRBD2 aligns across 9 bases. This CDR3 is 15 amino acids long. V dropped 0 bases and J dropped 9; count of bases not matched to a gene: 7. Germline V gene sequence: CDR1 SGHRS, CDR2 YFSETQ. CDR3 DNA sequence: TGCGCCAGCAGCTTGGCCGGTAGCGGGGGCTCTGAGCAGTTCTTC. The encoded protein is CASSLAGSGGSEQFF.

The genes are TRBV6-2 or TRBV6-3 and TRBJ2-3, with 7 bases that match TRBD2. V dropped 5 bases and J dropped 3; count of bases not matched to a gene: 5. Germline-derived CDR1 and CDR2 are MNHEY and SVGEGT. The CDR3 covers 14 residues. CDR3 amino acids: CASSISGRTDTQYF. The CDR3 coding sequence is TGTGCCAGCAGTATTAGCGGGCGGACAGATACGCAGTATTTT.

In nucleotides, the CDR3 is TGTGCCAGCTCACCACGGACGGGGGGGACAGATACGCAGTATTTT. Its protein product is CASSPRTGGTDTQYF. The chain employs TRBV18 and TRBJ2-3; 8 nucleotides match TRBD2. Unmatched junction bases numbered 3, after V lost 1 base and J lost 3 bases. CDR1 is KGHSH and CDR2 is LQKENI in the germline V gene. CDR3 size: 15 residues.

The genes are TRBV27 and TRBJ2-7; 9 bases line up with TRBD1. V lost 2 bases, J lost 0 bases, and 17 bases stayed unmatched. The germline CDR1 and CDR2 sequences are MNHEY and SMNVEV (reference sequence). The CDR3 consists of 20 residues. The CDR3 DNA reads as TGTGCCAGCAGTTTAAGACGGTTCCATCGGGACAGGGAGAGCTCCTACGAGCAGTACTTC. As protein: CASSLRRFHRDRESSYEQYF.

The chain has TRBV9 and TRBJ2-3, with 8 bases matching TRBD1. V dropped 2 bases and J dropped 4; count of bases not matched to a gene: 3. Per germline, CDR1 SGDLS and CDR2 YYNGEE. There are 14 residues in the CDR3. CDR3 loop: CASSVRTGSDTQYF. The CDR3 nucleotides read TGTGCCAGCAGCGTTAGGACAGGGTCAGATACGCAGTATTTT.

This clone has only one observation. The J gene is TRBJ1-2, the V gene TRBV3-1 (or the pseudogene TRBV3-2), with a possible D match to TRBD1 (5 bases). In germline, CDR1 is LGHDT, CDR2 YNNKEL (reference sequence). Trimming took off 2 bases at V and 2 bases at J, with 18 bases between the two ends. The CDR3 totals 17 residues. CDR3 protein: CASSQRGSAGLNYGYTF. DNA of the CDR3: TGTGCCAGCAGCCAACGGGGGTCTGCAGGATTGAACTATGGCTACACCTTC.

This clone was detected only once. The chain joins TRBV7-6 to TRBJ2-2; 8 bases are shared with TRBD2. Unmatched junction bases numbered 12, after V lost 5 bases and J lost 7 bases. Germline V gene lookup returns CDR1 SGHVS and CDR2 FNYEAQ. CDR3 size: 16 residues. The CDR3 loop reads CASSPSGSGIYGELFF. In DNA form, the CDR3 reads TGTGCCAGCAGCCCTTCGGGTAGCGGGATTTACGGGGAGCTGTTTTTT.

V gene TRBV12-2 combines with J gene TRBJ1-6; TRBD1 is the table's D call, not checked against the DNA. TRBV12-2 is a pseudogene locus. The CDR3 runs to 17 residues. Here the CDR3 reads CASRLAAETGGNSPLHF. For the CDR3, the DNA is TGTGCAAGTCGCTTAGCGGCCGAGACAGGGGGAAATTCACCCCTCCACTTT.

The chain employs TRBV21-1 and TRBJ2-5; the listed D gene, TRBD2, was not tested against the DNA. TRBV21-1 represents a pseudogene. The CDR3 is 15 residues long. CDR3: CASSKVGGGRETQYF. Here the CDR3 DNA reads TGTGCCAGCAGCAAAGTAGGGGGGGGCCGAGAGACCCAGTACTTC.

The chain recombines TRBV7-2 with TRBJ1-6; D gene uncertain. This CDR3 is built from 14 residues. Per germline, CDR1 SGHTA and CDR2 FQGNSA. Trimming stripped 0 bases from V and 7 bases from J, with 7 bases between. This CDR3 is CASSLAGRNSPLHF. The DNA for the CDR3 is TGTGCCAGCAGCTTAGCGGGGAGGAATTCACCCCTCCACTTT.